Below, 15 T cell receptor beta chains from the same sample are listed, as sequenced in a study of CD8+ T cells in alopecia areata. The authors extracted RNA and reverse transcribed it into cDNA as the sequencing template. Sequencing used immunoSEQ multiplex PCR; TCRdb keeps in-frame clones, though not all of them. The table includes around 60,000 clones, 46% detected once. Indicated treatment: oral pan-JAK inhibitor, 5-10 mg twice daily. Sequenced here: CD8+ T cells sorted from blood, sampled at approximately week 36, from a patient treated with tofacitinib. The receptors shown here come from a human donor with alopecia areata.

V and J are TRBV9 and TRBJ2-2; 8 bases fit TRBD1. The CDR3 is 18 residues long. V lost 4 bases to trimming and J lost 8 bases; unmatched junction nucleotides: 19. The germline V gene has CDR1 SGDLS and CDR2 YYNGEE. CDR3 in amino acids: CASSSTFGGQGVFGELFF. DNA of the CDR3: TGTGCCAGCAGCTCGACCTTCGGCGGACAGGGTGTGTTTGGGGAGCTGTTTTTT.

The V call is TRBV19, the J call TRBJ1-2, with 8 bases that match TRBD1. Germline V gene data show CDR1 as LNHDA and CDR2 as SQIVND (reference sequence). V lost 6 bases, J lost 12 bases, and 9 bases stayed unmatched. The CDR3 has 12 residues. The CDR3 bases are TGTGCCAGTAGCGATAGCCCGGGACAGGACACCTTC. This gives the protein CASSDSPGQDTF. Supplemented by reference TRBV19 and TRBJ1-2, the full variable domain reads DGGITQSPKYLFRKEGQNVTLSCEQNLNHDAMYWYRQDPGQGLRLIYYSQIVNDFQKGDIAEGYSVSREKKESFPLTVTSAQKNPTAFYLCASSDSPGQDTFGSGTRLTVV.

This clone was detected a few times. The sample holds other DNA sequences that translate to the same CDR3. The chain recombines TRBV4-1 with TRBJ2-7, with no clear D. In germline, CDR1 is MGHRA, CDR2 YSYEKL. The CDR3 runs to 12 residues. The V end was cut by 0 bases, the J end by 7 bases, with 7 bases between. CDR3 sequence (DNA): TGCGCCAGCAGCCAAGATGCGAGGGAGCAGTACTTC. Its translation is CASSQDAREQYF.

This clone was seen more than once but under ten times. The chain employs TRBV29-1 and TRBJ2-3; perhaps TRBD2 as D (6 bases). The V gene lost 5 bases and the J gene lost 7 bases, with 25 bases spanning the gap. The CDR3 spans 16 residues. Germline CDR1 reads SQVTM; CDR2 reads ANQGSEA. CDR3 bases: TGCAGCGTTTTTTCTCACCGCGGGACCCCTGGATATACGCAGTATTTT. Protein product: CSVFSHRGTPGYTQYF.

This rearrangement joins TRBV30 to TRBJ2-1; maybe TRBD2 (5 bases). V was shortened by 2 bases and J by 3 bases, with 14 bases between the two germline ends. The CDR3 covers 15 residues. Germline V gene sequence: CDR1 GTSNPN, CDR2 SVGIG (reference sequence). The CDR3 DNA sequence: TGTGCCTGGAGTCTTGGAGACTATCACTACAATGAGCAGTTCTTC. It codes for CAWSLGDYHYNEQFF.

A few counts support this clone. The chain employs TRBV28 and TRBJ1-5; TRBD1 matches at 9 bases. Germline CDR1 reads MDHEN; CDR2 reads SYDVKM. This CDR3 contains 15 residues. With 5 bases clipped from V and 5 bases from J, the junction kept 7 bases outside the gene matches. The CDR3 loop reads CASSLPTGGHQPQHF. In nucleotides, the CDR3 is TGTGCCAGCAGTCTCCCGACAGGGGGACATCAGCCCCAGCATTTT.

This chain joins TRBV19 and TRBJ2-1; 8 nucleotides match TRBD2. CDR3 length: 18 residues. Germline V lookup: CDR1 LNHDA, CDR2 SQIVND (reference sequence). The J segment lost 4 bases and the V segment lost 6 bases, leaving 17 bases of the junction unmatched. The CDR3 spells CASRPQGVWTSPYNEQFF. CDR3 nucleotide sequence: TGTGCCAGTAGACCTCAGGGAGTTTGGACTAGCCCTTACAATGAGCAGTTCTTC. The whole variable domain, remainder taken from reference TRBV19 and TRBJ2-1, is DGGITQSPKYLFRKEGQNVTLSCEQNLNHDAMYWYRQDPGQGLRLIYYSQIVNDFQKGDIAEGYSVSREKKESFPLTVTSAQKNPTAFYLCASRPQGVWTSPYNEQFFGPGTRLTVL.

The genes are TRBV4-1 and TRBJ2-5; tentatively, D is TRBD2 (6 bases). The germline V gene has CDR1 MGHRA and CDR2 YSYEKL. The CDR3 sequence is 15 residues long. Trimming took off 1 base at V and 2 bases at J, with 11 bases between the two ends. DNA for the CDR3: TGCGCCAGCAGCCAAGTTCGGGGAGGACAAGAGACCCAGTACTTC. Amino acid sequence: CASSQVRGGQETQYF.

The V and J genes are TRBV9 and TRBJ2-7, with a possible D match to TRBD2 (7 bases). Germline CDR1 SGDLS, CDR2 YYNGEE. The CDR3 totals 14 residues. V was cut by 0 bases and J by 6 bases, with 13 bases left in between. This chain's CDR3 is CASSVEGGSGEQYF. The CDR3 DNA follows: TGTGCCAGCAGCGTAGAGGGGGGGAGCGGCGAGCAGTACTTC.

J is TRBJ1-4 and V is TRBV18; the D is unclear. Germline V gene lookup returns CDR1 KGHSH and CDR2 LQKENI. This CDR3 contains 15 residues. Trimming left V 6 bases short and J 5 bases short, with 16 bases between. Here the CDR3 reads CASSPDGSVNEKLFF. CDR3 sequence (DNA): TGTGCCAGCTCTCCCGACGGCAGCGTGAATGAAAAACTGTTTTTT.

The chain recombines TRBV29-1 with TRBJ1-1; D gene ambiguous. Germline lookup yields CDR1 SQVTM and CDR2 ANQGSEA. The germline V and J ends were trimmed by 7 bases and 7 bases, with 16 bases remaining between them. This CDR3 contains 12 residues. CDR3 DNA: TGCAGCGCCCCAATAAGAGGTCTTGAAGCTTTCTTT. Translated, it gives CSAPIRGLEAFF.

This clone has more than one count but fewer than ten. CDR3 amino acids: CSVEVGGRALEQYF. CDR3 in DNA: TGCAGCGTTGAAGTCGGCGGGAGGGCCCTCGAGCAGTACTTC. The chain has TRBV29-1 and TRBJ2-7; TRBD2 agrees at 9 bases. CDR1 and CDR2 from the germline V gene are SQVTM and ANQGSEA. CDR3 size: 14 residues. The J segment lost 6 bases and the V segment lost 1 base, leaving 7 bases of the junction unmatched.

The rearrangement joins TRBV7-6 to TRBJ1-3; D is unresolved. Trimming pared 3 bases from V and 8 bases from J, leaving 11 bases between. CDR1 is SGHVS and CDR2 is FNYEAQ in the germline V gene. The CDR3 has 13 amino acids. The chain's CDR3 is CASSLNERHTIYF. CDR3 coding DNA: TGTGCCAGCAGCTTGAATGAACGTCACACCATATATTTT. Using reference TRBV7-6 and TRBJ1-3 for the parts outside the CDR3, the full variable domain is GAGVSQSPRYKVTKRGQDVALRCDPISGHVSLYWYRQALGQGPEFLTYFNYEAQQDKSGLPNDRFSAERPEGSISTLTIQRTEQRDSAMYRCASSLNERHTIYFGEGSWLTVV.

Here the CDR3 reads CASSEGGKAYEQYF. Written as DNA, the CDR3 is TGTGCCAGCAGTGAAGGGGGCAAGGCCTACGAGCAGTACTTC. The chain uses TRBV2 and TRBJ2-7; D perhaps matches TRBD1 (5 bases). With 1 base removed from V and 2 bases from J, the gap between germline ends came to 9 bases. Germline V CDR1 and CDR2: SNHLY, FYNNEI. The CDR3 sequence is 14 residues long.

This chain uses TRBV30 with TRBJ1-1; D gene ambiguous. The CDR3 has 11 residues. With 2 bases removed from V and 7 bases from J, the gap between germline ends came to 8 bases. Germline V gives CDR1 GTSNPN, CDR2 SVGIG (reference sequence). CDR3 coding DNA: TGTGCCTGGAGTAAGGCAGGTGAAGCTTTCTTT. Protein: CAWSKAGEAFF. The whole variable domain, remainder taken from reference TRBV30 and TRBJ1-1, is SQTIHQWPATLVQPVGSPLSLECTVEGTSNPNLYWYRQAAGRGLQLLFYSVGIGQISSEVPQNLSASRPQDRQFILSSKKLLLSDSGFYLCAWSKAGEAFFGQGTRLTVV.